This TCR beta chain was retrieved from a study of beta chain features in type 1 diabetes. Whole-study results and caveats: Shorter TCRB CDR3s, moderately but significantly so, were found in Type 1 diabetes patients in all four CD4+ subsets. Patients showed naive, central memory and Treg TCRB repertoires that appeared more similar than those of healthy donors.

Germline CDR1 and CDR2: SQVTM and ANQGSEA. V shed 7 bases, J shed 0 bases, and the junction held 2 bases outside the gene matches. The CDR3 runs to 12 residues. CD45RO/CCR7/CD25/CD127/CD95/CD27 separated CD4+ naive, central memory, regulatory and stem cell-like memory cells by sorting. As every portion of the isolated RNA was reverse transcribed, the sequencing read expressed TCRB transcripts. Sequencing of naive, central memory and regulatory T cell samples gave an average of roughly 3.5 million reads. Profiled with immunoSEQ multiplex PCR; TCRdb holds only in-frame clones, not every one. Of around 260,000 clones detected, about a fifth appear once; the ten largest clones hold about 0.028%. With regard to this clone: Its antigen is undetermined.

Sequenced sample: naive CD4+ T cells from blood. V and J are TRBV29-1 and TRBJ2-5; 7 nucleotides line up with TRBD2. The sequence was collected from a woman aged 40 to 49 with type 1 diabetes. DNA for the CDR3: TGCAGCGGGGGAGGGAACCAAGAGACCCAGTACTTC. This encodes CSGGGNQETQYF.